The T cell receptor beta chain described here comes from a study of T-cell memory formation after mild COVID-19 (dated by TCRdb to the early 2020s). As for the study more broadly: Most TCR sequence clusters were specific to one of the two donors. In a couple of donors, T-cell clones that expanded and contracted after mild COVID-19 were tracked by sequencing TCRalpha and TCRbeta repertoires over time. Two young, previously healthy adult volunteers made up the cohort, one male and one female. General conclusions and limits of the study: Contracting CD4+ clones were found mainly in CM and EM memory subsets, while CD8+ clones were enriched in EMRA. The study included only two mild cases, and larger cohorts that include severe cases with pre-infection samples were judged to be necessary. SARS-CoV-2 specificity was not confirmed for the second-wave clones peaking on day 37. Clones that contracted from day 15 to 85 showed balanced CD4/CD8 phenotypes, whereas a second wave of clones that expanded from day 15 to 37 leaned towards CD4+. Some responding clones were found in pre-infection memory, which suggests that pre-existing cross-reactive memory T cells took part in the SARS-CoV-2 response.

Ficoll-Paque density gradient centrifugation was the method used to isolate PBMCs. Including cysteine and phenylalanine, the CDR3 has 15 amino acids. Only CDR3 DNA remains: 45 bases, in frame from the first base. V is pared back by 0 bases and J by 0 bases, with 6 bases lying between the germline termini. The germline V gene provides CDR1 SGHRS and CDR2 YFSETQ. This clonotype was detected only a few times. No cognate antigen has been identified for it. No base quality values were provided; no much bigger clone lies one nucleotide off. Sequencer: Illumina NovaSeq 6000. TCRalpha and TCRbeta cDNA libraries were constructed by 5'RACE with constant-segment primers, with sample barcodes and unique molecular identifiers being introduced. Trizol reagent was used to extract RNA from every sample. Amplification of the libraries took two PCR steps, and the second step added a second sample barcode plus Illumina TruSeq adapters. Sequencing of the libraries was done on an Illumina NovaSeq, producing 2 x 150 bp paired-end reads. The study's own analysis went as follows. The reads were demultiplexed and collapsed into UMI-guided consensus sequences using migec v1.2.7. Using mixcr v2.1.11, UMI consensuses were aligned to TRA and TRB V and J templates and then assembled into clonotypes. A clonotype was counted as expanded or contracted only if both edgeR and NoisET called the change significant, with noise models trained on biological replicates. edgeR calls used a false discovery rate-adjusted p below 0.01 and a log2 fold-change threshold of 1. As an exploratory analysis of dynamics, PCA with hierarchical clustering was applied to max-normalized trajectories of the 1000 most abundant clonotypes. The CD4 or CD8 phenotype of responding clones was assigned using the separately sequenced CD4+ and CD8+ repertoires. Through fastp at Q25 and MiXCR, TCRdb rebuilt clones from the public reads, retaining in-frame beta chains. A single entry per CDR3 protein holds the most common genes and DNA from its merged rows. None of the V and J calls come from the authors' own analysis; TCRdb made them. The sample records roughly 250,000 distinct CDR3 sequences, approximately 16% of which are singletons. The ten largest clones take up around 3.7% of the sample.

The chain is assembled from TRBV5-1 and TRBJ1-4; too little of a D gene remains to name it. The material sequenced was PBMCs or a T cell subset sorted from them (not recorded which). This clonotype originated in a man aged 18-30 years who had mild COVID-19 (a few samples of this study predate the infection). The sample titles of this study are shuffled in the database, so cell type and time point are left out; the donor was told from shared clones. Here the CDR3 is given as CASSLDSSTNEKLFF. DNA sequence: TGCGCCAGCAGCTTGGACAGCTCAACTAATGAAAAACTGTTTTTT.